The 12 T cell receptor beta chains listed next were all sequenced from one sample in a study of naive and memory T cell subsets. TCR cDNA received a 3' ligated oligonucleotide that carried a UMI. Ligated cDNA underwent four rounds of PCR with nested alpha and beta constant region primers and SP2. TCRdb reanalysed the 5' RACE reads using MiXCR and keeps one entry per CDR3 protein. The sample contains over 45,000 distinct CDR3 sequences, around 7.3% of which appear only once. These receptors came from a female donor in good health.

The CDR3 coding sequence is TGTGCTAGTGGTTTGGACTCTAGGGCCCTCCACTTT. Translation: CASGLDSRALHF. The rearrangement links TRBV12-5 to TRBJ1-6; D ambiguous. The CDR3 is 12 residues long. The V gene lost 1 base and the J gene lost 14 bases, with 9 bases spanning the gap. The germline V gene has CDR1 LGHNT and CDR2 FRNRAP.

This clonotype was detected ten times or more. This rearrangement joins TRBV20-1 to TRBJ1-5; D remains ambiguous. The V gene's germline CDR1 is DFQATT and CDR2 SNEGSKA (reference sequence). The germline V and J ends were trimmed by 2 bases and 3 bases, with 17 bases remaining between them. The CDR3 loop spans 16 amino acids. The CDR3 nucleotides are TGCAGTGCTAGACGGAGGACGGGCACTTCCAATCAGCCCCAGCATTTT. It codes for CSARRRTGTSNQPQHF.

Ten or more counts support this clonotype. The chain couples TRBV6-2 or TRBV6-3 to TRBJ2-1; 7 nucleotides align to TRBD2. Trimming at V came to 8 bases and at J to 9 bases, leaving 16 bases not matched to a gene. CDR1 is MNHEY, CDR2 SVGEGT, per germline. The CDR3 covers 15 residues. The CDR3 DNA sequence: TGTGCCAGCCTACGTGGGGGGGTGTCGGGAACTGAGCAGTTCTTC. It yields the protein CASLRGGVSGTEQFF.

This clonotype was picked up many times. V usage is TRBV5-1 and J usage is TRBJ2-7, with D maybe TRBD1 (5 bases). Germline loops: CDR1 SGHRS, CDR2 YFSETQ. The CDR3 contains 15 residues. V was trimmed by 1 base and J by 2 bases, leaving 13 bases between them. The chain's CDR3 is CASSLNQGGTYEQYF. DNA of the CDR3: TGCGCCAGCAGCTTGAACCAGGGCGGAACCTACGAGCAGTACTTC.

V usage is TRBV9 and J usage is TRBJ2-7; the D is unclear. CDR3 length: 16 residues. The germline gives CDR1 SGDLS, CDR2 YYNGEE. Trimming stripped 3 bases from V and 3 bases from J, with 19 bases between. The CDR3, as DNA: TGTGCCAGCAGCGAGAAGTGGGCAGCAAGAAACTACGAGCAGTACTTC. Translating gives CASSEKWAARNYEQYF.

The rearrangement joins TRBV12-3 or TRBV12-4 to TRBJ2-5; 9 nucleotides match TRBD1. The CDR3 sequence is 15 residues long. With V trimmed by 6 bases and J by 3 bases, 8 bases remained unmatched. CDR3 protein: CASRRTGAAEETQYF. The CDR3 DNA sequence: TGTGCCAGCAGACGGACAGGGGCTGCGGAAGAGACCCAGTACTTC.

This clonotype was recorded many times. The CDR3 protein is CASSLDRADSPLHF. CDR3 nucleotides: TGTGCCAGCAGCCTCGACAGGGCGGATTCACCCCTCCACTTT. This chain links TRBV12-3 or TRBV12-4 with TRBJ1-6; 7 bases align to TRBD1. This CDR3 is built from 14 residues. The V segment lost 6 bases and the J segment 8 bases; nucleotides outside the gene matches: 7.

The sample holds many counts of this clonotype. This chain uses TRBV27 with TRBJ1-6; no clear D gene. The CDR3 covers 18 residues. The V end was cut by 5 bases, the J end by 9 bases, with 26 bases between. Germline CDR1 MNHEY, CDR2 SMNVEV (reference sequence). CDR3 DNA: TGTGCCAGCAGTCCTGACCTACCACGACTGGGAGCCGGTTCACCCCTCCACTTT. This encodes CASSPDLPRLGAGSPLHF.

This clonotype was counted ten times or more. V is TRBV28 and J is TRBJ2-1; D uncertain. The germline V and J ends were trimmed by 10 bases and 2 bases, with 15 bases remaining between them. Germline CDR1 reads MDHEN; CDR2 reads SYDVKM. The CDR3 spans 14 residues. The CDR3: CATGYVGPYNEQFF. The CDR3, as DNA: TGTGCCACTGGGTATGTCGGGCCCTACAATGAGCAGTTCTTC.

This clonotype was counted only a few times. This sequence joins TRBV18 and TRBJ2-5; D may match TRBD1 or TRBD2 (5 bases each). V was clipped by 6 bases and J by 4 bases, with 21 bases between them. This CDR3 region has 16 residues. The germline V gene has CDR1 KGHSH and CDR2 LQKENI. The chain's CDR3 is CASSPMTGTRGETQYF. The CDR3 coding sequence is TGTGCCAGCTCCCCAATGACCGGGACCCGGGGAGAGACCCAGTACTTC.

This clonotype was counted at least ten times. This rearrangement joins TRBV4-3 to TRBJ2-2; weak D call: TRBD1 (6 bases). Trimming took off 5 bases at V and 1 base at J, with 11 bases between the two ends. This CDR3 contains 15 residues. CDR1 LGHNA and CDR2 YSLEER come from the germline V gene. CDR3: CASSFDRRNTGELFF. CDR3 coding DNA: TGCGCCAGCAGCTTCGACAGGAGGAACACCGGGGAGCTGTTTTTT.

This clonotype has a count of ten or more. V gene TRBV20-1 combines with J gene TRBJ1-6; 7 bases fit TRBD1. CDR3 length equals 15 residues. Germline trimming cut 4 bases from V and 0 bases from J; bases unmatched to any gene: 3. The germline V gene encodes CDR1 DFQATT and CDR2 SNEGSKA (reference sequence). The DNA for the CDR3 is TGCAGTGCTATGGGACAGAGCTCCTATAATTCACCCCTCCACTTT. Protein: CSAMGQSSYNSPLHF.